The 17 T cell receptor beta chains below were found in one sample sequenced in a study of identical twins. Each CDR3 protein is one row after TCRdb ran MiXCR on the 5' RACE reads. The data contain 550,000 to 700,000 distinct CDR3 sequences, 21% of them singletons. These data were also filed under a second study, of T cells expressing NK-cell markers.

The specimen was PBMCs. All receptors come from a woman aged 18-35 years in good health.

This CDR3 is CASSLIAGENYNEQFF. The CDR3 region has the DNA TGCGCCAGCAGCTTAATAGCGGGGGAAAACTACAATGAGCAGTTCTTC. This chain connects TRBV5-1 to TRBJ2-1; TRBD2 matches 9 bases. J was trimmed by 3 bases and V by 2 bases; bases with no gene match: 6. This CDR3 region has 16 residues. The germline V gene has CDR1 SGHRS and CDR2 YFSETQ.

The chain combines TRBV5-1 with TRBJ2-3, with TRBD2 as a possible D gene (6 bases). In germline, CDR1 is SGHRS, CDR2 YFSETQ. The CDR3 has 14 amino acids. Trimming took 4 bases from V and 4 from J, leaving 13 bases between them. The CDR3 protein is CASSTLLAADTQYF. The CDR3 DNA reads TGCGCCAGCAGCACCCTACTAGCCGCAGATACGCAGTATTTT.

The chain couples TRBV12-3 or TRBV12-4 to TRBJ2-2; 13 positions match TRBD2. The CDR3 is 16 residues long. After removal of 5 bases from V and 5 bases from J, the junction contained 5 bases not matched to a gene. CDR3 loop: CASSPGLAGVTGELFF. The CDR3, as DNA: TGTGCCAGCAGTCCCGGACTAGCGGGGGTTACCGGGGAGCTGTTTTTT.

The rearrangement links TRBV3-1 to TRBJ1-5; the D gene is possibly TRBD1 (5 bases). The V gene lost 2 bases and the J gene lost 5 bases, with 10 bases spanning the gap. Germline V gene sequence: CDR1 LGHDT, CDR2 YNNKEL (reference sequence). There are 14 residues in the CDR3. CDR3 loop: CASSQRGGDQPQHF. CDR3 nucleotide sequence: TGTGCCAGCAGCCAAAGGGGCGGGGATCAGCCCCAGCATTTT.

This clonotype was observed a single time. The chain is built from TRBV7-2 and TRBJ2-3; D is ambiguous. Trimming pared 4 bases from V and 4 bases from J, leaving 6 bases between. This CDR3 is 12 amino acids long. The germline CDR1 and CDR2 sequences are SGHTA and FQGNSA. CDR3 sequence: CASSYLPDTQYF. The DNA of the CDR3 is TGTGCCAGCAGCTATTTGCCAGATACGCAGTATTTT.

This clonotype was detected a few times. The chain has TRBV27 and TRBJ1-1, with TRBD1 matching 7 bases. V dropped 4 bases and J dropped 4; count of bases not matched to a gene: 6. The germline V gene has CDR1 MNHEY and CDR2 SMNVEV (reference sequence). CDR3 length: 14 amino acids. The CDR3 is CASSYRDSFTEAFF. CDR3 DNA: TGTGCCAGCAGTTACCGGGACAGCTTCACTGAAGCTTTCTTT.

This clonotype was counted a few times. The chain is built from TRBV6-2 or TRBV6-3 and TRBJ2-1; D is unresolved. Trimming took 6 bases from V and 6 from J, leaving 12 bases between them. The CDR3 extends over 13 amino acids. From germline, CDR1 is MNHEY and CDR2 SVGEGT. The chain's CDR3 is CASSLLSGNEQFF. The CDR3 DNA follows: TGTGCCAGCAGCCTCCTAAGTGGCAATGAGCAGTTCTTC.

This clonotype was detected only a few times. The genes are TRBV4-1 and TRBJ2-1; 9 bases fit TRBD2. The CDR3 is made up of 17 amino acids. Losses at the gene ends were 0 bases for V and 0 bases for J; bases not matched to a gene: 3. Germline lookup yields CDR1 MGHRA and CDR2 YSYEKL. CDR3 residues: CASSQEMRGGSYNEQFF. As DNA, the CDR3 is TGCGCCAGCAGCCAAGAGATGCGGGGGGGCTCCTACAATGAGCAGTTCTTC.

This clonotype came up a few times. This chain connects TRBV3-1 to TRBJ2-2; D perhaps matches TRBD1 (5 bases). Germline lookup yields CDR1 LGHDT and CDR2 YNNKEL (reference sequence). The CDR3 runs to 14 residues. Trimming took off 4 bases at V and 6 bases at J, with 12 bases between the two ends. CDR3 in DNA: TGTGCCAGCAGCCGGGGTAGGGGCTCCGGGGAGCTGTTTTTT. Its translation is CASSRGRGSGELFF.

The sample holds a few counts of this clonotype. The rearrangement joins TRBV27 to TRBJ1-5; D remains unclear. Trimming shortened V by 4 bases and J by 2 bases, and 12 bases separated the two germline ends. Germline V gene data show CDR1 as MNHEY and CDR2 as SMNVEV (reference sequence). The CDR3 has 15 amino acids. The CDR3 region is CASSYGLGGNQPQHF. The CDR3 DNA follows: TGTGCCAGCAGTTACGGTTTGGGTGGCAATCAGCCCCAGCATTTT.

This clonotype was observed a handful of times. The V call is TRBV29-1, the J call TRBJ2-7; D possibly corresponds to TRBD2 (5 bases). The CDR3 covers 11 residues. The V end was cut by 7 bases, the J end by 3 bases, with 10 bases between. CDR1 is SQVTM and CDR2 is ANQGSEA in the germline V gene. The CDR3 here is CSGGEGYEQYF. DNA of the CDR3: TGCAGCGGGGGAGAAGGCTACGAGCAGTACTTC.

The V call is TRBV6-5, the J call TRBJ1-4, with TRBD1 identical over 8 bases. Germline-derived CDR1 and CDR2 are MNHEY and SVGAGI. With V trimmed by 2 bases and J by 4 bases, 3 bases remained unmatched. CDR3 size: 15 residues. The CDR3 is CASSYDRGGNEKLFF. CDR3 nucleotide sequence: TGTGCCAGCAGTTACGACAGGGGTGGTAATGAAAAACTGTTTTTT.

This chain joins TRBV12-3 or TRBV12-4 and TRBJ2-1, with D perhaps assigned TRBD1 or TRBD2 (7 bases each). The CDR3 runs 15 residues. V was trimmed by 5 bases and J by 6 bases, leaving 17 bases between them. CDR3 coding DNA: TGTGCCAGCAGTCCGCAGGGGGGGAGCGGCAATGAGCAGTTCTTC. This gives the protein CASSPQGGSGNEQFF.

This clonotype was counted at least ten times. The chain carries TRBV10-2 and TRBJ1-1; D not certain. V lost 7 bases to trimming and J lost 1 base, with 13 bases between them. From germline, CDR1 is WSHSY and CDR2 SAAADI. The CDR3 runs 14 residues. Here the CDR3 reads CASISGRRNTEAFF. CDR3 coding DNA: TGCGCCAGCATTTCGGGCAGGAGGAACACTGAAGCTTTCTTT.

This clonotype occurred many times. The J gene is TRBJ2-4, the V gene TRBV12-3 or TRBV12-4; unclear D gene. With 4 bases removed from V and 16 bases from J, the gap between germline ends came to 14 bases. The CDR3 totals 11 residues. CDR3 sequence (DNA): TGTGCCAGCAGTTCCGGTTCGACGGACTACTTC. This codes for CASSSGSTDYF.

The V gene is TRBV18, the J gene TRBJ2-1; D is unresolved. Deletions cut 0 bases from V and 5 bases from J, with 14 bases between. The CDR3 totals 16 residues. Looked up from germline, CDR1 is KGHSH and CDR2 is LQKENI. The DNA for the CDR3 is TGTGCCAGCTCACCACCCCCATCATCCGGAAACAATGAGCAGTTCTTC. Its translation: CASSPPPSSGNNEQFF.

The CDR3 coding sequence is TGTGCCACCGGGACAGGGGACACCGGGGAGCTGTTTTTT. Its protein is CATGTGDTGELFF. The chain couples TRBV10-3 to TRBJ2-2; TRBD1 matches 10 bases. The junction had 2 bases not matched to a gene; V was cut back by 10 bases and J by 3 bases. This CDR3 comprises 13 residues. Germline values: CDR1 ENHRY, CDR2 SYGVKD.